This T cell receptor beta chain was sequenced in a study of monozygotic twins with cystic fibrosis. Overall study context: Library input was 3 to 3.5 micrograms of fragmented DNA, with roughly 14 PCR cycles.

Germline V gene lookup returns CDR1 SGHRS and CDR2 YFSETQ. V lost 4 bases and J lost 2, with 12 bases in between. The CDR3 loop spans 14 amino acids. TCRdb's table, derived via immunoSEQ multiplex PCR, lists solely in-frame clones and lacks some. The sample holds around 36,000 clones, more than 55% seen once. Study conclusions and caveats: J usage was most co-twin-similar in 8 of 16 pairs, V in 13.

Concerning this clone itself: Its antigen is as yet unknown.

The material sequenced was blood. This rearrangement joins TRBV5-1 to TRBJ2-5, with D maybe TRBD1 (6 bases). The sequence came from a girl aged 5-17 years with cystic fibrosis. As DNA, the CDR3 is TGCGCCAGCAGCCAAGAAACAGGGCAAGAGACCCAGTACTTC. This sequence encodes CASSQETGQETQYF.